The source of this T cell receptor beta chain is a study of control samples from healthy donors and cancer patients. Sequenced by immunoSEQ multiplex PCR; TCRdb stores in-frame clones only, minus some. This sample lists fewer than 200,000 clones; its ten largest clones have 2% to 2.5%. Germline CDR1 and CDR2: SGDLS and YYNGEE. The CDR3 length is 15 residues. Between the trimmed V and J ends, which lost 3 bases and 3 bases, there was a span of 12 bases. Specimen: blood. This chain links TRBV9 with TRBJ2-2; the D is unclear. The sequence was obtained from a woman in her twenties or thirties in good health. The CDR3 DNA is TGTGCCAGCAGCGCCCTGATAGTGGACACCGGGGAGCTGTTTTTT. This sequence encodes CASSALIVDTGELFF.